These T cell receptor beta chains were read from a single sample in a study of cytomegalovirus exposure and HLA in healthy donors. Produced via immunoSEQ multiplex PCR; TCRdb's table is partial and in-frame only. Of fewer than 110,000 clones listed, around 85% are singletons. Sequencing input: PBMCs. The receptors were gathered from a man aged 25 to 40 in good health and CMV-seronegative. CDR3s include the opening cysteine and the closing phenylalanine or tryptophan. Each record gives: CDR3 length, V gene, J gene, CDR3 protein.

len: 13
v_gene: TRBV19
j_gene: TRBJ1-1
CDR3aa: CASTGTPNTEAFF

len: 16
v_gene: TRBV29-1
j_gene: TRBJ2-3
CDR3aa: CSAPVGAGGRADTQYF

len: 14
v_gene: TRBV18
j_gene: TRBJ1-6
CDR3aa: CASSPKRVNSPLHF

len: 14
v_gene: TRBV7-7
j_gene: TRBJ2-3
CDR3aa: CASSLGQGSDTQYF

len: 16
v_gene: TRBV2
j_gene: TRBJ2-2
CDR3aa: CASSTGQGAITGELFF

len: 17
v_gene: TRBV5-1
j_gene: TRBJ1-2
CDR3aa: CASSLAGQGSWGYGYTF

len: 16
v_gene: TRBV5-1
j_gene: TRBJ2-2
CDR3aa: CASSLRQGVNTGELFF

len: 14
v_gene: TRBV28
j_gene: TRBJ2-7
CDR3aa: CASSLLTPYLEQYF

len: 16
v_gene: TRBV7-9
j_gene: TRBJ2-3
CDR3aa: CASSSTWRGSTDTQYF

len: 14
v_gene: TRBV6-5
j_gene: TRBJ1-2
CDR3aa: CASSPDRKSYGYTF

len: 14
v_gene: TRBV27
j_gene: TRBJ2-2
CDR3aa: CASSLALDTGELFF

len: 13
v_gene: TRBV4-1
j_gene: TRBJ2-3
CDR3aa: CASTTAGLDTQYF

len: 14
v_gene: TRBV6-5
j_gene: TRBJ1-5
CDR3aa: CASRGTGGNQPQHF

len: 14
v_gene: TRBV5-1
j_gene: TRBJ2-5
CDR3aa: CASSPRGSQETQYF

len: 12
v_gene: TRBV2
j_gene: TRBJ1-2
CDR3aa: CASSDRNYGYTF

len: 13
v_gene: TRBV27
j_gene: TRBJ2-7
CDR3aa: CASSLDWSYEQYF

len: 14
v_gene: TRBV12-5
j_gene: TRBJ1-2
CDR3aa: CASGTDRGLHGYTF

len: 13
v_gene: TRBV11-2
j_gene: TRBJ2-1
CDR3aa: CASSNRVSHEQFF

len: 15
v_gene: TRBV14
j_gene: TRBJ1-1
CDR3aa: CASSRLQTMNTEAFF

len: 14
v_gene: TRBV5-6
j_gene: TRBJ1-2
CDR3aa: CASSSGGSTYGYTF

len: 15
v_gene: TRBV7-9
j_gene: TRBJ1-5
CDR3aa: CASSYTGTQNQPQHF

len: 14
v_gene: TRBV5-1
j_gene: TRBJ1-5
CDR3aa: CASTHPGDNQPQHF

len: 9
v_gene: TRBV7-9
j_gene: TRBJ2-3
CDR3aa: CASSLWSLF

len: 18
v_gene: TRBV5-4
j_gene: TRBJ2-6
CDR3aa: CASSAGTALFSGANVLTF

len: 14
v_gene: TRBV10-2
j_gene: TRBJ2-7
CDR3aa: CASSLAGAFYEQYF

len: 13
v_gene: TRBV6-5
j_gene: TRBJ2-3
CDR3aa: CASRLLETDTQYF

len: 15
v_gene: TRBV27
j_gene: TRBJ2-7
CDR3aa: CASSFTGRGAYEQYF

len: 12
v_gene: TRBV29-1
j_gene: TRBJ2-1
CDR3aa: CSAGTSGGWQFF

len: 14
v_gene: TRBV18
j_gene: TRBJ2-7
CDR3aa: CASSPDRSSYEQYF

len: 16
v_gene: TRBV4-2
j_gene: TRBJ2-7
CDR3aa: CASSQASGGYSYEQYF

len: 15
v_gene: TRBV30
j_gene: TRBJ2-5
CDR3aa: CAWRQLLAGIETQYF

len: 13
v_gene: TRBV7-9
j_gene: TRBJ2-1
CDR3aa: CASSPHSDNEQFF

len: 15
v_gene: TRBV4-1
j_gene: TRBJ2-1
CDR3aa: CASSPSGTNYNEQFF

len: 14
v_gene: TRBV28
j_gene: TRBJ2-3
CDR3aa: CASKGGRSTDTQYF

len: 11
v_gene: TRBV5-1
j_gene: TRBJ2-7
CDR3aa: CASRSSYEQYF

len: 10
v_gene: TRBV2
j_gene: TRBJ2-5
CDR3aa: CASSELRQYF

len: 11
v_gene: TRBV4-2
j_gene: TRBJ2-3
CDR3aa: CASADRRTQYF

len: 16
v_gene: TRBV4-1
j_gene: TRBJ2-7
CDR3aa: CASSQSRGLGSDEQYF

len: 14
v_gene: TRBV6-5
j_gene: TRBJ1-6
CDR3aa: CASSYPGPNVPLHF

len: 16
v_gene: TRBV4-1
j_gene: TRBJ1-5
CDR3aa: CASSPMDRLGNQPQHF

len: 14
v_gene: TRBV5-1
j_gene: TRBJ2-1
CDR3aa: CASSPTTGGDEQFF

len: 14
v_gene: TRBV7-9
j_gene: TRBJ2-5
CDR3aa: CASSFVGSVETQYF